The TCR beta chain under discussion was sequenced for a study of T cell repertoires in cytomegalovirus infection. Study overall: Public TCR beta signatures provided an indication of both CMV infection and a matching HLA type. Study-wide findings and caveats: Frequencies of public TCR beta families were cumulated, and this identified carriers of CMV plus the relevant HLA.

Remarks on this clonotype: Its specificity is unknown.

In TCRdb, the reads were re-called with MiXCR into one record per CDR3 protein. The sample lists approximately 500,000 distinct CDR3 sequences, around 27% occurring once. This CDR3 spans 14 amino acids. Trimming pared 2 bases from V and 1 base from J, leaving 9 bases between. The germline V gene has CDR1 SGHRS and CDR2 YFSETQ. The sample comprised PBMCs. This chain uses TRBV5-1 with TRBJ1-1; no firm D call. The origin of this receptor is a human donor in good health (CMV status not recorded). Some clones in this sample may be carry-over from other donors' samples. This CDR3 is CASSFSTGNTEAFF. The CDR3, as DNA: TGCGCCAGCAGCTTTTCCACGGGGAACACTGAAGCTTTCTTT.